These T cell receptor beta chains were read from a single sample in a study of a mutant IDH1 vaccine in newly diagnosed glioma. The antigens of these receptors remain unknown. Sequencing used immunoSEQ multiplex PCR; TCRdb keeps in-frame clones, though not all of them. The repertoire has 35,000 to 55,000 clones, under 90% of them found once; the top ten carry approximately 4.7%. The specimen comprised PBMCs, sampled from a glioma patient whose treatment included an IDH1 peptide vaccine. These receptors all stem from a middle-aged woman with glioma. Some clones in this sample may be carry-over from other donors' samples. Each CDR3 is given with its conserved first and last residue. D genes are given only for firm matches. For some rows the clone size is stated as once, few or many, or as a class when expanded; others skip it.

>-|TRBJ2-3|TRBV19|17|-
TGTGCCAGTAGTGTCCTCCGAGGGTCTTGGGAGGCAGATACGCAGTATTTT
CASSVLRGSWEADTQYF
>-|TRBJ2-3|TRBV29-1|14|-
TGCAGCGTTGAGGCAGGAAAAAGCACAGATACGCAGTATTTT
CSVEAGKSTDTQYF
>-|TRBJ1-3|TRBV5-5|14|-
TGTGCCAGCAGCCCGTGGGGCTCTGGAAACACCATATATTTT
CASSPWGSGNTIYF
>-|TRBJ2-7|TRBV7-9|16|-
TGTGCCAGCAGCTCTTCCGATGACAGCCGCTCCTACGAGCAGTACTTC
CASSSSDDSRSYEQYF
>TRBD1|TRBJ1-5|TRBV7-8|17|-
TGTGCCAGCAGCTTAGGAGGACAGGGGCTTAGCAATCAGCCCCAGCATTTT
CASSLGGQGLSNQPQHF
>-|TRBJ2-6|TRBV7-8|13|once
TGTGCCAGCAGCTTAGTAGGGGCCAACGTCCTGACTTTC
CASSLVGANVLTF
>-|TRBJ1-2|TRBV5-6|14|once
TGTGCCAGCAGCTTGGCCCTAGCTAACTATGGCTACACCTTC
CASSLALANYGYTF
>-|TRBJ2-7|TRBV6-1|13|-
TGTGCCAGCAGGACACCGGGGGCTGACGAGCAGTACTTC
CASRTPGADEQYF
>-|TRBJ2-3|TRBV5-1|14|-
TGCGCCAGCAAGGACGGAACTAGCACAGATACGCAGTATTTT
CASKDGTSTDTQYF
>-|TRBJ2-1|TRBV5-4|13|-
TGTGCCAGCAAGTTTGGGTATGGGGTTGAGCAGTTCTTC
CASKFGYGVEQFF
>-|TRBJ2-1|TRBV29-1|12|-
TGCAGCGTTGAGGAAGCGCTTAATGAGCAGTTCTTC
CSVEEALNEQFF
>TRBD1|TRBJ2-5|TRBV5-1|13|-
TGCGCCAGCAGCTTCGGGACAGGAGAGACCCAGTACTTC
CASSFGTGETQYF
>-|TRBJ1-2|TRBV6-6|14|-
TGTGCCAGCAACGGGAGGTGGGGGACGGGAGGCTACACCTTC
CASNGRWGTGGYTF
>TRBD1|TRBJ1-1|TRBV10-3|15|-
TGTGCCATCAGTGGGCAGGACAGGGCGGAGACTGAAGCTTTCTTT
CAISGQDRAETEAFF
>-|TRBJ1-1|TRBV9|13|few
TGTGCCAGCAGCGTAGTGGGACGAACTGAAGCTTTCTTT
CASSVVGRTEAFF
>-|TRBJ1-5|TRBV7-2|13|-
TGTGCCAGCAGCTTAGATAGAAGTCAGCCCCAGCATTTT
CASSLDRSQPQHF
>-|TRBJ2-7|TRBV9|14|-
TGTGCCAGCAGCGGCGGATCGGGTGCCTACGAGCAGTACTTC
CASSGGSGAYEQYF
>TRBD1|TRBJ1-1|TRBV5-1|14|-
TGCGCCAGCGTACCGGACAGGGGGAACACTGAAGCTTTCTTT
CASVPDRGNTEAFF
>-|TRBJ1-6|TRBV29-1|15|-
TGCAGCGCCAGGGACACCGCCTCCTATAATTCACCCCTCCACTTT
CSARDTASYNSPLHF
>-|TRBJ1-3|TRBV5-1|13|-
TGCGCCAGCAGCCGGGGCGGAGGAAACACCATATATTTT
CASSRGGGNTIYF
>-|TRBJ1-5|TRBV7-2|15|-
TGTGCCAGCAGTCCGGGGACGGCTTTTCATCAGCCCCAGCATTTT
CASSPGTAFHQPQHF
>-|TRBJ1-2|TRBV7-2|11|-
TGTGCCAGCAGCTTAGAGGATGGCTACACCTTC
CASSLEDGYTF
>-|TRBJ1-1|TRBV7-2|13|-
TGTGCCAGCAGCCTATCTTGGGTCACTGAAGCTTTCTTT
CASSLSWVTEAFF
>TRBD1|TRBJ2-7|TRBV6-5|12|-
TGTGCCAGCTCCAGGGGGCGGTACGAGCAGTACTTC
CASSRGRYEQYF
>-|TRBJ2-3|TRBV29-1|14|-
TGCAGCGTTGCCACCTCGGCCGACGGAGGTACGCAGTATTTT
CSVATSADGGTQYF
>-|TRBJ1-1|TRBV2|16|-
TGTGCCAGCAGTACCGGGACGAGTTCTATGAACACTGAAGCTTTCTTT
CASSTGTSSMNTEAFF
>-|TRBJ2-3|TRBV29-1|12|-
TGCAGCGTTTGGCGGAGCACAGATACGCAGTATTTT
CSVWRSTDTQYF
>-|TRBJ1-3|TRBV5-1|16|-
TGCGCCAGCAGTCGAGTTTCCTCCCAGGGCGGAAACACCATATATTTT
CASSRVSSQGGNTIYF
>-|TRBJ1-5|TRBV2|17|-
TGTGCCAGCAGCAGCCTCTTGGTAATCGGTAGCAATCAGCCCCAGCATTTT
CASSSLLVIGSNQPQHF
>-|TRBJ2-2|TRBV18|15|-
TGTGCCAGCTCACCGCTTACCACGAAGTCCGGGGAGCTGTTTTTT
CASSPLTTKSGELFF
>TRBD1|TRBJ1-1|TRBV6-1|14|few
TGTGCCAGCAGTGAGACAGGGAGGAACACTGAAGCTTTCTTT
CASSETGRNTEAFF
>-|TRBJ1-3|TRBV6-6|14|-
TGTGCCAGCACCCGAGGGAGCTCTGGAAACACCATATATTTT
CASTRGSSGNTIYF
>-|TRBJ1-1|TRBV5-6|14|-
TGTGCCAGCAGCTTCAGGACACGGAACACTGAAGCTTTCTTT
CASSFRTRNTEAFF
>TRBD2|TRBJ2-5|TRBV7-8|17|-
TGTGCCAGCAGCTTAGGCCCCTGGGGCGGGGGGCAAGAGACCCAGTACTTC
CASSLGPWGGGQETQYF
>TRBD1|TRBJ1-4|TRBV6-1|14|-
TGTGCCAGCAGTGATACAGGGGGCCAGGAAAAACTGTTTTTT
CASSDTGGQEKLFF
>-|TRBJ2-7|TRBV19|13|-
TGTGCCAGGAGACACCTATCTACCTACGAGCAGTACTTC
CARRHLSTYEQYF
>-|TRBJ2-2|TRBV7-2|15|-
TGTGCCAGCAGCTGGAGGGGGGGAAACACCGGGGAGCTGTTTTTT
CASSWRGGNTGELFF
>-|TRBJ1-1|TRBV6-6|16|few
TGTGCCAGCAGTTCCCCGAAGACTCCGGAGAACACTGAAGCTTTCTTT
CASSSPKTPENTEAFF